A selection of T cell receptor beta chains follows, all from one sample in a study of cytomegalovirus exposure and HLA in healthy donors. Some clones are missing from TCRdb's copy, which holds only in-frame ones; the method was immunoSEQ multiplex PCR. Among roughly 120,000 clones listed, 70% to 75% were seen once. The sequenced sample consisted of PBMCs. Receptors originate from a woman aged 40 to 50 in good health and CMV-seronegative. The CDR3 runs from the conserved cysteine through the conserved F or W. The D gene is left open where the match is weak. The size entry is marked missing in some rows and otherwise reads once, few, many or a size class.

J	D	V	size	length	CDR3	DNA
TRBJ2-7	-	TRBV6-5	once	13	CASRPGGLYEQYF	TGTGCCAGCCGGCCAGGGGGGCTCTACGAGCAGTACTTC
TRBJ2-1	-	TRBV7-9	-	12	CASSLKADEQFF	TGTGCCAGCAGCTTAAAAGCGGATGAGCAGTTCTTC
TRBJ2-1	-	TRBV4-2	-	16	CASSQDTGGSYNEQFF	TGTGCCAGCAGCCAAGATACCGGGGGCTCCTACAATGAGCAGTTCTTC
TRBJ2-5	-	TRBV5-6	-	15	CASSSAGGTGVPSNF	TGTGCCAGCAGCTCGGCGGGGGGGACAGGGGTCCCGTCGAACTTC
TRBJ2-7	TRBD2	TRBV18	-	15	CASSPRAGGFYEQYF	TGTGCCAGCTCACCGAGGGCGGGAGGATTCTACGAGCAGTACTTC
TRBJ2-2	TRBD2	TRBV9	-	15	CASSVAGGGTGELFF	TGTGCCAGCAGCGTAGCGGGAGGGGGCACCGGGGAGCTGTTTTTT
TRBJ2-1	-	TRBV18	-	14	CASSQGGGFGEQFF	TGTGCCAGCTCACAGGGTGGAGGGTTCGGTGAGCAGTTCTTC
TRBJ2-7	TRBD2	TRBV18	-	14	CASSPTSGSYEQYF	TGTGCCAGCTCACCGACTAGCGGGTCCTACGAGCAGTACTTC
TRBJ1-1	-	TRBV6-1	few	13	CASRGLENTEAFF	TGTGCCAGCAGGGGACTTGAGAACACTGAAGCTTTCTTT
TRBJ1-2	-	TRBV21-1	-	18	CASSSRSRDRTTNYGYTF	TGTGCCAGCAGCTCACGGTCGCGGGACAGGACCACTAACTATGGCTACACCTTC
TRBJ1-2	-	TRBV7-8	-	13	CASSSTAAYGYTF	TGTGCCAGCAGTTCCACAGCGGCCTATGGCTACACCTTC
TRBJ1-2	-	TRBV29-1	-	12	CSVAGANYGYTF	TGCAGCGTCGCAGGGGCTAACTATGGCTACACCTTC
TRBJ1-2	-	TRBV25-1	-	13	CASREAANYGYTF	TGTGCCAGCAGGGAGGCGGCTAACTATGGCTACACCTTC
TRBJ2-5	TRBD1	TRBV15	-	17	CAIPSGQILTDQETQYF	TGTGCCATCCCATCGGGACAGATACTCACGGACCAAGAGACCCAGTACTTC
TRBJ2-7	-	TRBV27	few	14	CASSLSGQSYEQYF	TGTGCCAGCAGTTTAAGCGGCCAGTCCTACGAGCAGTACTTC
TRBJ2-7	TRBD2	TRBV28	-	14	CASSFSSGSYEQYF	TGTGCCAGCAGTTTTTCCAGCGGGAGTTACGAGCAGTACTTC
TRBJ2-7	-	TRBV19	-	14	CASSLGGAEYEQYF	TGTGCCAGTTCCCTCGGTGGGGCAGAGTACGAGCAGTACTTC
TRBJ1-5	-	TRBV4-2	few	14	CASSQGGSDQPQHF	TGTGCCAGCAGCCAAGGAGGGTCCGATCAGCCCCAGCATTTT
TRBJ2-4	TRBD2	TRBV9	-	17	CASSEGTSGGAQNIQYF	TGTGCCAGCAGCGAGGGGACTAGCGGGGGCGCCCAAAACATTCAGTACTTC
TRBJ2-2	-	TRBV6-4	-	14	CASSVLGGTGELFF	TGTGCCAGCAGTGTCCTGGGGGGAACCGGGGAGCTGTTTTTT
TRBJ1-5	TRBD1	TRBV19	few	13	CASSTQGDQPQHF	TGTGCCAGTAGTACCCAGGGGGATCAGCCCCAGCATTTT
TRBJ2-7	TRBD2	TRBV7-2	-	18	CASSLDRTSGTYSYEQYF	TGTGCCAGCAGCCTCGACCGGACTAGCGGGACTTACTCCTACGAGCAGTACTTC
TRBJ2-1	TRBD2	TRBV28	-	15	CASSMQREGLNEQFF	TGTGCCAGCAGTATGCAGCGGGAGGGTCTAAATGAGCAGTTCTTC
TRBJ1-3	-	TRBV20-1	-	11	CSASVVGTIYF	TGCAGTGCTTCCGTGGTCGGCACCATATATTTT
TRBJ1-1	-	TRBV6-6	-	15	CASSYPTDPNTEAFF	TGTGCCAGCAGTTACCCGACAGACCCTAACACTGAAGCTTTCTTT
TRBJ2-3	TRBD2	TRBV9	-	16	CASSVVASGTTDTQYF	TGTGCCAGCAGCGTAGTGGCTAGCGGTACCACAGATACGCAGTATTTT